These 16 T cell receptor beta chains came from one sample sequenced in a study of T cell changes during pregnancy in multiple sclerosis. Assay: immunoSEQ multiplex PCR; the TCRdb copy retains only in-frame clones and omits some. The data show fewer than 50,000 clones, almost 95% seen once. The input for sequencing was CD8+ T cells from peripheral blood mononuclear cells, taken in the first trimester of pregnancy. The receptors originated from a female donor with multiple sclerosis, enrolled in a pregnancy study.

V usage is TRBV7-9 and J usage is TRBJ1-6; the D is unclear. The CDR3 has 16 residues. Trimming stripped 4 bases from V and 1 base from J, with 11 bases between. From germline, CDR1 is SEHNR and CDR2 FQNEAQ (reference sequence). In nucleotides, the CDR3 is TGTGCCAGCAGCTCCGACGCGGGTTCCTATAATTCACCCCTCCACTTT. Its translation is CASSSDAGSYNSPLHF.

The chain carries TRBV7-9 and TRBJ2-2; TRBD2 is a possible D gene (6 bases). Germline assignment: CDR1 SEHNR and CDR2 FQNEAQ (reference sequence). The CDR3 runs to 14 residues. Trimming pared 1 base from V and 4 bases from J, leaving 7 bases between. In nucleotides, the CDR3 is TGTGCCAGCAGCTTAGTGGGGGGCACCGGGGAGCTGTTTTTT. This codes for CASSLVGGTGELFF.

This chain links TRBV27 with TRBJ1-2; 7 bases match TRBD1. CDR1 is MNHEY, CDR2 SMNVEV, per germline (reference sequence). There are 14 residues in the CDR3. V trimming: 2 bases; J trimming: 4 bases; junction bases outside the gene matches: 4. As DNA, the CDR3 is TGTGCCAGCAGTTTACAGACAGGGACCTATGGCTACACCTTC. Translation gives CASSLQTGTYGYTF.

The DNA of the CDR3 is TGTGCCAGCAGCTTACCGGTTAGCGCCCCCCGCGAGCAGTACTTC. Translating it yields CASSLPVSAPREQYF. This sequence joins TRBV7-9 and TRBJ2-7; D is possibly TRBD2 (5 bases). The V gene's germline CDR1 is SEHNR and CDR2 FQNEAQ (reference sequence). The length of the CDR3 is 15 residues. Trimming took 2 bases from V and 6 from J, leaving 17 bases between them.

The chain carries TRBV23-1 and TRBJ2-1; 9 bases line up with TRBD1. TRBV23-1 is an ORF, and what it does is uncertain. Trimming took 3 bases from V and 4 from J; bases not matched to a gene: 13. CDR3 length: 18 amino acids. The CDR3 here is CASSHSRHRGRDYNEQFF. The CDR3 DNA reads TGCGCCAGCAGTCATTCCCGTCACAGGGGGCGGGATTACAATGAGCAGTTCTTC.

The rearrangement joins TRBV5-5 to TRBJ1-3; D is possibly TRBD1 (6 bases). Trimming stripped 1 base from V and 0 bases from J, with 17 bases between. This CDR3 contains 18 residues. CDR1 and CDR2 from the germline V gene are SGHKS and YYEKEE (reference sequence). The CDR3 is CASSLKQTGQNSGNTIYF. The CDR3 region has the DNA TGTGCCAGCAGCTTGAAACAAACCGGACAGAACTCTGGAAACACCATATATTTT.

The chain combines TRBV6-5 with TRBJ2-7; D is possibly TRBD2 (5 bases). The germline gives CDR1 MNHEY, CDR2 SVGAGI. This CDR3 has 15 residues. V was clipped by 6 bases and J by 3 bases, with 18 bases between them. The CDR3 nucleotides read TGTGCCAGCAGACCCCGAGGGAGCGCCGGCTACGAGCAGTACTTC. It is translated as CASRPRGSAGYEQYF.

V gene TRBV4-1 combines with J gene TRBJ1-1; TRBD1 matches 12 bases. The V gene end was trimmed by 1 base and the J gene end by 0 bases; junction bases not matched to a gene: 6. CDR1 is MGHRA, CDR2 YSYEKL, per germline. The CDR3 is made up of 18 amino acids. CDR3 region: CASSQGPGTGGLNTEAFF. The CDR3 coding sequence is TGCGCCAGCAGCCAAGGTCCCGGGACAGGGGGCTTGAACACTGAAGCTTTCTTT.

The V gene is TRBV27, the J gene TRBJ2-1; TRBD2 agrees at 8 bases. Germline CDR1 is MNHEY and CDR2 is SMNVEV (reference sequence). The CDR3 consists of 15 residues. Losses at the gene ends were 4 bases for V and 1 base for J; bases not matched to a gene: 3. CDR3 in DNA: TGTGCCAGCAGTTATACGGGAGGGTCCTACAATGAGCAGTTCTTC. Amino acids: CASSYTGGSYNEQFF.

V usage is TRBV4-1 and J usage is TRBJ1-1; 8 bases fit TRBD1. Looked up from germline, CDR1 is MGHRA and CDR2 is YSYEKL. The ends lost 4 bases at V and 3 bases at J; junction bases unmatched: 10. The CDR3 consists of 16 residues. CDR3 protein: CASSPFDRGMHTEAFF. Written as DNA, the CDR3 is TGCGCCAGCAGCCCCTTCGACAGGGGTATGCACACTGAAGCTTTCTTT.

This clone came up once. DNA of the CDR3: TGTGCCAGCAGCCCAACTTGGGCATACGAGCAGTACTTC. This sequence encodes CASSPTWAYEQYF. This chain connects TRBV5-5 to TRBJ2-7; D remains ambiguous. CDR3 length: 13 residues. The V end was cut by 4 bases, the J end by 4 bases, with 12 bases between. Per germline, CDR1 SGHKS and CDR2 YYEKEE (reference sequence).

V is TRBV13 and J is TRBJ1-2, with 8 bases fitting TRBD1. This CDR3 spans 14 amino acids. From germline, CDR1 is PRHDT and CDR2 FYEKMQ (reference sequence). J was trimmed by 6 bases and V by 1 base; bases with no gene match: 4. CDR3 nucleotides: TGTGCCAGCAGCTTAGCCCAGGGGGCGCATGGCTACACCTTC. Protein: CASSLAQGAHGYTF.

V and J are TRBV19 and TRBJ2-4; weak D call: TRBD1 (5 bases). Germline V gives CDR1 LNHDA, CDR2 SQIVND (reference sequence). Deletions cut 1 base from V and 1 base from J, with 11 bases between. CDR3 length equals 16 residues. The CDR3 bases are TGTGCCAGTAGTATAGTGACAGAGGCCGCCAAAAACATTCAGTACTTC. This codes for CASSIVTEAAKNIQYF. Looking up the rest from reference TRBV19 and TRBJ2-4 gives the full variable domain: DGGITQSPKYLFRKEGQNVTLSCEQNLNHDAMYWYRQDPGQGLRLIYYSQIVNDFQKGDIAEGYSVSREKKESFPLTVTSAQKNPTAFYLCASSIVTEAAKNIQYFGAGTRLSVL.

The chain recombines TRBV4-1 with TRBJ2-7, with TRBD1 identical over 7 bases. J lost 2 bases, V lost 3 bases, and 1 base had no gene match. CDR1 is MGHRA and CDR2 is YSYEKL in the germline V gene. This CDR3 spans 13 amino acids. The CDR3 loop is CASSHDRAYEQYF. CDR3 in DNA: TGCGCCAGCAGCCACGACAGGGCCTACGAGCAGTACTTC.

The chain is built from TRBV7-9 and TRBJ1-4, with D possibly matching TRBD1 (5 bases). Germline V gene lookup returns CDR1 SEHNR and CDR2 FQNEAQ (reference sequence). This CDR3 is 14 amino acids long. V was trimmed by 5 bases and J by 5 bases, leaving 12 bases between them. The CDR3 loop reads CASSHGGANEKLFF. CDR3 coding DNA: TGTGCCAGCAGCCATGGAGGGGCAAATGAAAAACTGTTTTTT.

This clone was seen a single time. The chain joins TRBV5-1 to TRBJ2-1; 7 bases fit TRBD1. CDR1 SGHRS and CDR2 YFSETQ come from the germline V gene. The CDR3 is 16 amino acids. V lost 4 bases to trimming and J lost 2 bases; unmatched junction nucleotides: 9. CDR3 sequence: CASSARQGVTYNEQFF. The CDR3 DNA reads TGCGCCAGCAGCGCGAGACAGGGTGTCACCTACAATGAGCAGTTCTTC. Full variable domain (missing parts from reference TRBV5-1 and TRBJ2-1): KAGVTQTPRYLIKTRGQQVTLSCSPISGHRSVSWYQQTPGQGLQFLFEYFSETQRNKGNFPGRFSGRQFSNSRSEMNVSTLELGDSALYLCASSARQGVTYNEQFFGPGTRLTVL.